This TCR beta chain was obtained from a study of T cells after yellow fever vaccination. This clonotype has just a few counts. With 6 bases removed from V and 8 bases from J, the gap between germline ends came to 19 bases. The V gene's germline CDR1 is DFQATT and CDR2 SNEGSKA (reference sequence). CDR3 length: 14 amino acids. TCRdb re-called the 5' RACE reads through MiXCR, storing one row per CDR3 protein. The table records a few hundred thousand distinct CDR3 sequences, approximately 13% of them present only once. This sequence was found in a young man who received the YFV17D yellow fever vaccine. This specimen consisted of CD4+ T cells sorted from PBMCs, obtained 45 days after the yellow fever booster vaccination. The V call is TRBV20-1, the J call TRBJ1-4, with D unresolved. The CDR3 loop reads CSAIRREVGEKLFF. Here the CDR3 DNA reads TGCAGTGCCATCAGGAGGGAAGTTGGGGAAAAACTGTTTTTT.